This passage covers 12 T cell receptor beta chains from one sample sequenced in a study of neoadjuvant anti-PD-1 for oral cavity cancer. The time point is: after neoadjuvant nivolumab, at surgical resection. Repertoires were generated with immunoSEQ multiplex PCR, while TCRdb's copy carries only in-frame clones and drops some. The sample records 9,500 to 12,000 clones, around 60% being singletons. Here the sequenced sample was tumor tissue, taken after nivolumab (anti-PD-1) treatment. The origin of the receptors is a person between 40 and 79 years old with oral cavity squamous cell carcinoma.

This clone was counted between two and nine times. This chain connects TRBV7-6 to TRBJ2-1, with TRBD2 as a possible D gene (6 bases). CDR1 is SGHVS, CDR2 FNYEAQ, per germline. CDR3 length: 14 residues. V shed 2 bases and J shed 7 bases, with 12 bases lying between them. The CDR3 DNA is TGTGCCAGCAGCTTAAATCCAGGGAGGAATGAGCAGTTCTTC. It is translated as CASSLNPGRNEQFF.

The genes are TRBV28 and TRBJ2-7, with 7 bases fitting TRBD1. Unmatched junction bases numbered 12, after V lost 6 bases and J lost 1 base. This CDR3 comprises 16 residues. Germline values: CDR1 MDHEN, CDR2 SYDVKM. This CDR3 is CASSFPTGRASYEQYF. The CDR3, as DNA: TGTGCCAGCAGCTTTCCGACAGGGAGAGCTTCCTACGAGCAGTACTTC.

The CDR3 sequence: CASSAIGTRGGYGYTF. In DNA, the CDR3 is TGTGCCAGCAGCGCCATAGGGACCCGAGGGGGGTATGGCTACACCTTC. The rearrangement joins TRBV9 to TRBJ1-2; maybe TRBD1 (6 bases). The CDR3 contains 16 residues. Trimming cost V 3 bases and J 5 bases, with 20 bases left between them. Germline CDR1 reads SGDLS; CDR2 reads YYNGEE.

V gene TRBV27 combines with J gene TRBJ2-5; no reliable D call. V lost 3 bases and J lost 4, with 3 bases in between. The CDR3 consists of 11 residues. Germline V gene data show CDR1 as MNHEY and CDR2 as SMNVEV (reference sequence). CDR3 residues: CASSFRETQYF. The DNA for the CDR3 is TGTGCCAGCAGTTTCCGAGAGACCCAGTACTTC.

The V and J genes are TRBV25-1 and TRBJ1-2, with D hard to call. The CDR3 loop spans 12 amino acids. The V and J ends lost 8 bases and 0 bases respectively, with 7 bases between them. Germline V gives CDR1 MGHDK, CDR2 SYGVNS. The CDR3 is CASHHTNYGYTF. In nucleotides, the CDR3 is TGTGCCAGCCACCACACTAACTATGGCTACACCTTC.

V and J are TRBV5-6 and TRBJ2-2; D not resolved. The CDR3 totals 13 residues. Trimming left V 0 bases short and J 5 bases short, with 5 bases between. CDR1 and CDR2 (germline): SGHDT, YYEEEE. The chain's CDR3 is CASSLAGTGELFF. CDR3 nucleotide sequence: TGTGCCAGCAGCTTGGCTGGGACCGGGGAGCTGTTTTTT.

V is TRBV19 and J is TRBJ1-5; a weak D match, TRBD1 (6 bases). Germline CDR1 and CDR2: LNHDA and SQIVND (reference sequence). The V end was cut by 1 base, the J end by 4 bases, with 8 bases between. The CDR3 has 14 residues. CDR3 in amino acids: CASSIAQGNQPQHF. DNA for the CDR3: TGTGCCAGTAGTATAGCACAGGGTAATCAGCCCCAGCATTTT.

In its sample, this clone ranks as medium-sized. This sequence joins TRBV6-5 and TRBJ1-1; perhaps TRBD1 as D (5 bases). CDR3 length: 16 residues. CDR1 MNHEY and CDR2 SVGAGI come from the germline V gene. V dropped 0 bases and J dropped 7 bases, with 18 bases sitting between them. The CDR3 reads CASSYSAASGQHEAFF. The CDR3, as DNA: TGTGCCAGCAGTTACTCGGCGGCCTCAGGGCAGCATGAAGCTTTCTTT.

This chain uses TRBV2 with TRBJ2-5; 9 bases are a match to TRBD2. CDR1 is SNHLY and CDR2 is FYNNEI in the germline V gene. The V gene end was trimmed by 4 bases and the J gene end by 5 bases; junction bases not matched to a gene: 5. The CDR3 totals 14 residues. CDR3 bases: TGTGCCAGCAGTGCTAGCGGGGTTTTTGAGACCCAGTACTTC. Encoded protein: CASSASGVFETQYF. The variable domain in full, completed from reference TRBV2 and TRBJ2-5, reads EPEVTQTPSHQVTQMGQEVILRCVPISNHLYFYWYRQILGQKVEFLVSFYNNEISEKSEIFDDQFSVERPDGSNFTLKIRSTKLEDSAMYFCASSASGVFETQYFGPGTRLLVL.

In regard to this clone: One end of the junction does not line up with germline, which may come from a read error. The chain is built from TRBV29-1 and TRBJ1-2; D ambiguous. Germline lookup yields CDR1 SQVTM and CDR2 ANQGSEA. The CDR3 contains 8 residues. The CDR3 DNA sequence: TGCAGCGTTGAAGATCTCAATTTC. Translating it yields CSVEDLNF. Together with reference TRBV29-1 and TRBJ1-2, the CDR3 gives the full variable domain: SAVISQKPSRDICQRGTSLTIQCQVDSQVTMMFWYRQQPGQSLTLIATANQGSEATYESGFVIDKFPISRPNLTFSTLTVSNMSPEDSSIYLCSVEDLNFGSGTRLTVV.

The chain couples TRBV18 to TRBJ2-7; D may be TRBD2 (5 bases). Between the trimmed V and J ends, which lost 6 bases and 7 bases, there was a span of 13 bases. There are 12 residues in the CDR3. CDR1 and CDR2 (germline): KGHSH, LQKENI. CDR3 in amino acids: CASSTGSAEQYF. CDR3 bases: TGTGCCAGCTCTACTGGGAGCGCGGAGCAGTACTTC. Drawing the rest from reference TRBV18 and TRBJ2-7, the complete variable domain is NAGVMQNPRHLVRRRGQEARLRCSPMKGHSHVYWYRQLPEEGLKFMVYLQKENIIDESGMPKERFSAEFPKEGPSILRIQQVVRGDSAAYFCASSTGSAEQYFGPGTRLTVT.

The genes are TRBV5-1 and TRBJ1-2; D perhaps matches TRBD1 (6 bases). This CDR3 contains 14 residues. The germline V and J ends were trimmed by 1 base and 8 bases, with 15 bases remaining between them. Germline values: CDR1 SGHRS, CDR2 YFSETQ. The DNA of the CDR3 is TGCGCCAGCAGCTTGCAGGACAGAGGACTAGGCTACACCTTC. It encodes CASSLQDRGLGYTF.